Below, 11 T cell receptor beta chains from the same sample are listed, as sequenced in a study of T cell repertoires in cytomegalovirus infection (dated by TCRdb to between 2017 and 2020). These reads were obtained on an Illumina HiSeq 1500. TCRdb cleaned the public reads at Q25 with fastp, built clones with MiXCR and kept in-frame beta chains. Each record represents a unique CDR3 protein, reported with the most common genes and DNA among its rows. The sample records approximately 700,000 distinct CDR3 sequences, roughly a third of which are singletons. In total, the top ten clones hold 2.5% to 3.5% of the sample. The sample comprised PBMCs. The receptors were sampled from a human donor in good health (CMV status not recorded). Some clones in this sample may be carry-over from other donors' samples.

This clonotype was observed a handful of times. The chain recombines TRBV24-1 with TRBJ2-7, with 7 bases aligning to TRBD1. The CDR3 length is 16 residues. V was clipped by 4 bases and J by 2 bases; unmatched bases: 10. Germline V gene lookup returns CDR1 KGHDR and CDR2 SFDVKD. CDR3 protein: CATSESDRAYTYEQYF. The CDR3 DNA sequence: TGTGCCACCAGTGAATCTGACAGGGCCTATACCTACGAGCAGTACTTC.

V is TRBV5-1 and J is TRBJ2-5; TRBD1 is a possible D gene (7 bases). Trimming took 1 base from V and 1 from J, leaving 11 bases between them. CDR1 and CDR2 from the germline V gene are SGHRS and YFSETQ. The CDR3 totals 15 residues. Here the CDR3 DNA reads TGCGCCAGCAGCTTGCAGGGGGGAGTCCAAGAGACCCAGTACTTC. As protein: CASSLQGGVQETQYF.

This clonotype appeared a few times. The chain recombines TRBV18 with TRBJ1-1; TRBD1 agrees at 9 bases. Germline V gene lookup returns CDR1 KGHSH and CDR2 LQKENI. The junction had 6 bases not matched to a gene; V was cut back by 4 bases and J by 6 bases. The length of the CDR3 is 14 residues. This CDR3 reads CASSQGQGLAEAFF. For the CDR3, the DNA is TGTGCCAGCTCACAAGGACAGGGGCTGGCTGAAGCTTTCTTT.

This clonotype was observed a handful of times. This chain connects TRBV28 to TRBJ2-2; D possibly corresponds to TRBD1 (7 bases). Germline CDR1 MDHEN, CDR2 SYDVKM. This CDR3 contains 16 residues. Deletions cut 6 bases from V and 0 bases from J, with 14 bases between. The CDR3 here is CASRGGGTANTGELFF. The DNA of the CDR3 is TGTGCCAGCAGGGGTGGCGGGACAGCGAACACCGGGGAGCTGTTTTTT.

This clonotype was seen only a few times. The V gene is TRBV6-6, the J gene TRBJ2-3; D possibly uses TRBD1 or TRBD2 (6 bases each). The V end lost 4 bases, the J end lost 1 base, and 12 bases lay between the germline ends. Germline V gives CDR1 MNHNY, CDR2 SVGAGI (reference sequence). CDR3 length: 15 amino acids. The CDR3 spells CASSLQRGRTDTQYF. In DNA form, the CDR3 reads TGTGCCAGCAGTTTGCAACGGGGGCGCACAGATACGCAGTATTTT.

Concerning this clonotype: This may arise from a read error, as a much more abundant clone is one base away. DNA of the CDR3: TGTGCCAGCGTGTGGTCGTGGAGTCGCTCTGGAAACACCATATATTTT. It encodes CASVWSWSRSGNTIYF. The chain joins TRBV11-2 to TRBJ1-3; D gene uncertain. Germline CDR1 and CDR2: SGHAT and FQNNGV. This CDR3 has 16 amino acids. Deletions cut 8 bases from V and 0 bases from J, with 17 bases between.

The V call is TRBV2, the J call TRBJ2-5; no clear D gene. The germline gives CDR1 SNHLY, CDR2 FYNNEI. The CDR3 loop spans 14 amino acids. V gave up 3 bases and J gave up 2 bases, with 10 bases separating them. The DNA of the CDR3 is TGTGCCAGCAGTGACGGCAGCTCACAAGAGACCCAGTACTTC. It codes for CASSDGSSQETQYF. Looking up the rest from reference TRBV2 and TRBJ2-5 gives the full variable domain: EPEVTQTPSHQVTQMGQEVILRCVPISNHLYFYWYRQILGQKVEFLVSFYNNEISEKSEIFDDQFSVERPDGSNFTLKIRSTKLEDSAMYFCASSDGSSQETQYFGPGTRLLVL.

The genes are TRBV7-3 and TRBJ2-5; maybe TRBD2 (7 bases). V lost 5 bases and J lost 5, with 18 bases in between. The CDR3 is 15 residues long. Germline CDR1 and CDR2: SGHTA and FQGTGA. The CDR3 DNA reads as TGTGCCAGCAGCGCCAGTGGGGGGGCAATGGAGACCCAGTACTTC. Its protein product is CASSASGGAMETQYF.

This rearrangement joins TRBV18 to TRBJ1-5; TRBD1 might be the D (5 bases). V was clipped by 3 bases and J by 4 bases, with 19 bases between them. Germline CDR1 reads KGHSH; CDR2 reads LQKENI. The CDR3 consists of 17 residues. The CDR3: CASSPQIRGAGNQPQHF. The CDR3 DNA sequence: TGTGCCAGCTCACCGCAAATAAGGGGAGCTGGGAATCAGCCCCAGCATTTT. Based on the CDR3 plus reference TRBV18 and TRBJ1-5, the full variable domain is NAGVMQNPRHLVRRRGQEARLRCSPMKGHSHVYWYRQLPEEGLKFMVYLQKENIIDESGMPKERFSAEFPKEGPSILRIQQVVRGDSAAYFCASSPQIRGAGNQPQHFGDGTRLSIL.

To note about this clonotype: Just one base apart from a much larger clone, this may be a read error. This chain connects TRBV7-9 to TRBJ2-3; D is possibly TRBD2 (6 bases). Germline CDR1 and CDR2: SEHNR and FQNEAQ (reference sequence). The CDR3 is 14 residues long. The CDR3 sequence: CASSWAGITDTKYF. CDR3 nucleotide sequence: TGTGCCAGCAGCTGGGCGGGGATCACAGATACGAAGTATTTT.

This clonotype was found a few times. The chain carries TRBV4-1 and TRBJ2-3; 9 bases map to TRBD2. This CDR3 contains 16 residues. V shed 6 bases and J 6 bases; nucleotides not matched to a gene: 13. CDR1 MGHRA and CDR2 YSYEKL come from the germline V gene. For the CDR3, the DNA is TGCGCCAGCAGAGACAATAGCGGGAGAGAGAGGGATACGCAGTATTTT. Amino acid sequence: CASRDNSGRERDTQYF.